These T cell receptor beta chains were read from a single sample in a study of T cell repertoires in cytomegalovirus infection. TCRdb re-analysed the reads in MiXCR, keeping a single row per CDR3 protein. The profile covers 510,000 or so distinct CDR3 sequences, with about 26% appearing a single time and 13% taken by the ten largest. Sequencing was carried out using PBMCs. The receptors were sampled from a human donor in good health (CMV status not recorded). Some clones in this sample may be carry-over from other donors' samples. Both conserved end residues are part of each CDR3. The order of the fields is clone size, J gene, V gene, D gene, CDR3 DNA, CDR3 protein. D genes are given only for firm matches. Part of the rows lack a size; the others show once, few, many or a class for expanded clones.

. | TRBJ2-1 | TRBV2 | . | TGTGCCAGCAGTAAGACTCGTGACCTCGGGTACAATGAGCAGTTCTTC | CASSKTRDLGYNEQFF
. | TRBJ1-5 | TRBV6-5 | TRBD1 | TGTGCCAGCAGCCGGGGACAGGGGTTTCCCAATCAGCCCCAGCATTTT | CASSRGQGFPNQPQHF
many | TRBJ1-5 | TRBV7-2 | TRBD1 | TGTGCCAGCAGCCTAGACAGGGGCGGCAATCAGCCCCAGCATTTT | CASSLDRGGNQPQHF
few | TRBJ2-1 | TRBV12-5 | TRBD2 | TGTGCTAGTGGCCGGACTAGCGGCCCGTACAATGAGCAGTTCTTC | CASGRTSGPYNEQFF
few | TRBJ2-1 | TRBV12-3/TRBV12-4 | . | TGTGCCAGCAGTCCGATGTCGGGAGCGTACAATGAGCAGTTCTTC | CASSPMSGAYNEQFF
. | TRBJ2-3 | TRBV20-1 | . | TGCAGTGCCCTAACATTTGAAGCCCCAGATACGCAGTATTTT | CSALTFEAPDTQYF
few | TRBJ2-1 | TRBV24-1 | TRBD1 | TGTGCCACCAGTGACAGACAGACAGGGTCCAATGAGCAGTTCTTC | CATSDRQTGSNEQFF
. | TRBJ2-7 | TRBV20-1 | . | TGCAGTGACCTTAAAAGGGAAAGGTCCTACGAGCAGTACTTC | CSDLKRERSYEQYF
few | TRBJ2-7 | TRBV4-1 | TRBD1 | TGCGCCAGCAGCCAAGAATCCGGGACAGGGGGTTCCTACGAGCAGTACTTC | CASSQESGTGGSYEQYF
. | TRBJ2-2 | TRBV11-3 | TRBD2 | TGTGCCAGCAGCCCCCGCGGGGGGCGGAACACCGGGGAGCTGTTTTTT | CASSPRGGRNTGELFF
many | TRBJ2-1 | TRBV7-8 | . | TGTGCCAGCAGCTTAAGGTTAGAAAGCTCCTACAATGAGCAGTTCTTC | CASSLRLESSYNEQFF
. | TRBJ2-3 | TRBV12-3/TRBV12-4 | . | TGTGCCAGCAGTTTAGTAAGGGGGAGTCAAGTAGATACGCAGTATTTT | CASSLVRGSQVDTQYF
many | TRBJ1-5 | TRBV7-2 | . | TGTGCCAGCAGCTTAATGGCGGCAGGGGTTGGTCAGCCCCAGCATTTT | CASSLMAAGVGQPQHF
. | TRBJ1-5 | TRBV20-1 | . | TGCAGTGCTAAAACCCAACGCGGGGGCAATCAGCCCCAGCATTTT | CSAKTQRGGNQPQHF
. | TRBJ1-2 | TRBV7-2 | . | TGTGCCAGCAGCTTAGAACTGAGGCTGACTAATGGCTACACCTTC | CASSLELRLTNGYTF
many | TRBJ2-6 | TRBV7-6 | . | TGTGCCAGCAGCTTAGGTACAGGGTCTGGGGCCAACGTCCTGACTTTC | CASSLGTGSGANVLTF
. | TRBJ1-2 | TRBV11-2 | . | TGTGCCAGCAGCTCTTTCGGGGGTGTCAACTATGGCTACACCTTC | CASSSFGGVNYGYTF
few | TRBJ1-5 | TRBV6-5 | . | TGTGCCAGCATGAGGACAGCACAAGGGAATCAGCCCCAGCATTTT | CASMRTAQGNQPQHF
. | TRBJ2-1 | TRBV30 | TRBD2 | TGTGCCTGGAAGGGCGGGAGAGGCTCCTACAATGAGCAGTTCTTC | CAWKGGRGSYNEQFF
few | TRBJ2-6 | TRBV27 | TRBD2 | TGTGCCAGCAGTTTCTCACTAGCGGGAGTGTCGGCTGGGGCCAACGTCCTGACTTTC | CASSFSLAGVSAGANVLTF
many | TRBJ2-7 | TRBV7-2 | . | TGTGCCAGCAGCTTAGCGAGGGAGCAGTACTTC | CASSLAREQYF
. | TRBJ1-1 | TRBV6-5 | . | TGTGCCAGCAGTTCGAGACCCAGCACTGAAGCTTTCTTT | CASSSRPSTEAFF
many | TRBJ2-5 | TRBV7-9 | . | TGTGCCAGCAGCTTAGGAGGACTGGAAGAGACCCAGTACTTC | CASSLGGLEETQYF
. | TRBJ1-2 | TRBV6-5 | TRBD1 | TGTGCCAGCAGGACCGGGACAGGGGGAAGTTATGGCTACACCTTC | CASRTGTGGSYGYTF
. | TRBJ1-3 | TRBV4-2 | TRBD1 | TGTGCCAGGAGCCCCCCCGGACAGGGACGAAACACCATATATTTT | CARSPPGQGRNTIYF
. | TRBJ2-2 | TRBV6-6 | . | TGTGCCAGCACTTCGAGGAGAGGGGAGCTGTTTTTT | CASTSRRGELFF
. | TRBJ2-6 | TRBV4-1 | . | TGCGCCAGCAGCCACGCAGGGGCCAACGTCCTGACTTTC | CASSHAGANVLTF
few | TRBJ1-2 | TRBV3-1 | . | TGTGCCAGCAGCCAAATCGGTGGCGGAGAGAACTATGGCTACACCTTC | CASSQIGGGENYGYTF
few | TRBJ2-6 | TRBV7-6 | . | TGTGCCAGCAGCTTAGGGGGCAGGGGATTTTCTGGGGCCAACGTCCTGACTTTC | CASSLGGRGFSGANVLTF
. | TRBJ2-7 | TRBV7-2 | TRBD2 | TGTGCCAGCAGCACAACTAGCGGAGGTTTTGTCTACGAGCAGTACTTC | CASSTTSGGFVYEQYF
. | TRBJ1-4 | TRBV4-3 | . | TGCGCCAGCAGCCAACGGTTCCAGGGATCAACTAATGAAAAACTGTTTTTT | CASSQRFQGSTNEKLFF
once | TRBJ2-1 | TRBV9 | TRBD2 | TGTGCCAGCAGCGTAGGGGCGACTAGCGGCTACAATGAGCAGTTCTTC | CASSVGATSGYNEQFF
few | TRBJ1-1 | TRBV10-3 | TRBD1 | TGTGCCATCAGTGTTAGCCGGGACAGGGGTGAAACTGAAGCTTTCTTT | CAISVSRDRGETEAFF